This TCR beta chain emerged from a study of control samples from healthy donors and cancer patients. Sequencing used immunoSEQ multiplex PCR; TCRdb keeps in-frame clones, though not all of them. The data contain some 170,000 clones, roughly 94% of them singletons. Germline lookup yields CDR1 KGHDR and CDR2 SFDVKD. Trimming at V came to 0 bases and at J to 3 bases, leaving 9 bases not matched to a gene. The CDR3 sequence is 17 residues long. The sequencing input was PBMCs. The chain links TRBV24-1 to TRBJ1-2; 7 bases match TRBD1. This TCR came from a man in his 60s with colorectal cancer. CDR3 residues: CATSDLSEGAIHYGYTF. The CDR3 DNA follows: TGTGCCACCAGTGATTTGAGTGAGGGGGCGATACACTATGGCTACACCTTC.